The 4 T cell receptor beta chains below all came from one sample that was sequenced in a study of CD8 T cells in ankylosing spondylitis. Notes on the study in general: Among TCR beta sequences, a motif of eight highly homologous variants appeared characteristic of ankylosing spondylitis blood.

These receptors' targets are unknown. Via MiXCR, TCRdb re-called the 5' RACE reads, giving one row per CDR3 protein. The table includes about 840,000 distinct CDR3 sequences, 12% detected once. Sequenced material: blood, either unsorted or a sorted T cell fraction (not recorded which). The receptors were sampled from a male donor with ankylosing spondylitis.

This chain connects TRBV5-6 to TRBJ2-1, with D possibly TRBD2 on 5 matching bases. Trimming took 7 bases from V and 2 from J, leaving 13 bases between them. In germline, CDR1 is SGHDT, CDR2 YYEEEE. The CDR3 has 14 residues. The CDR3, as DNA: TGTGCCAGCCGATTTGGCGGGCCCTACAATGAGCAGTTCTTC. Protein: CASRFGGPYNEQFF.

CDR3 protein: CASSWLEAEQFF. CDR3 nucleotide sequence: TGTGCCAGCAGCTGGCTGGAGGCTGAGCAGTTCTTC. This chain links TRBV7-8 with TRBJ2-1, with a possible D match to TRBD2 (5 bases). Germline assignment: CDR1 SGHVS and CDR2 FQNEAQ. The germline V and J ends were trimmed by 4 bases and 9 bases, with 10 bases remaining between them. This CDR3 is built from 12 residues. The entire variable domain, with the rest obtained from reference TRBV7-8 and TRBJ2-1, is as follows: GAGVSQSPRYKVAKRGQDVALRCDPISGHVSLFWYQQALGQGPEFLTYFQNEAQLDKSGLPSDRFFAERPEGSVSTLKIQRTQQEDSAVYLCASSWLEAEQFFGPGTRLTVL.

This clonotype has a count of ten or more. CDR3 DNA: TGCAGTGCTAGAGGACCGTACCAAGAGACCCAGTACTTC. Protein product: CSARGPYQETQYF. The chain links TRBV20-1 to TRBJ2-5; D unclear. Per the germline V gene, CDR1 is DFQATT and CDR2 is SNEGSKA (reference sequence). The CDR3 sequence is 13 residues long. V was clipped by 1 base and J by 0 bases, with 6 bases between them.

This rearrangement joins TRBV19 to TRBJ2-1; 8 bases fit TRBD1. From germline, CDR1 is LNHDA and CDR2 SQIVND (reference sequence). CDR3 length: 15 residues. Trimming cost V 3 bases and J 2 bases; bases outside gene matches: 3. CDR3: CASSIEGQAYNEQFF. The CDR3 bases are TGTGCCAGTAGTATTGAGGGACAGGCCTACAATGAGCAGTTCTTC.